The rows below give T cell receptor beta chains drawn from one sample of a study of CD8 T cells in ankylosing spondylitis. TCRdb passed the 5' RACE reads through MiXCR, listing each CDR3 protein once. The table records roughly 130,000 distinct CDR3 sequences, approximately 6.8% of them present only once. The sequenced sample consisted of blood, either unsorted or a sorted T cell fraction (not recorded which). The receptor set was obtained from a male donor with ankylosing spondylitis or in good health (not recorded which). Both conserved end residues are part of each CDR3. The D gene is left open where the match is weak. Part of the rows lack a size; the others show once, few, many or a class for expanded clones.

>TRBJ1-3|TRBV7-2|NA|NA
CASSPPSGNTIYF
TGTGCCAGCAGCCCGCCCTCTGGAAACACCATATATTTT
>TRBJ1-2|TRBV20-1|many|NA
CSASGRGTNGYTF
TGCAGTGCTAGTGGCAGGGGAACGAATGGCTACACCTTC
>TRBJ1-3|TRBV10-3|NA|NA
CAISESKLGRDGTTIYF
TGTGCCATCAGTGAGTCGAAACTTGGCAGGGATGGAACCACCATATATTTT
>TRBJ1-6|TRBV18|many|NA
CASSRTGNYNSPLHF
TGTGCCAGCTCACGTACAGGGAACTATAATTCACCCCTCCACTTT
>TRBJ2-7|TRBV24-1|many|TRBD1
CATSPGTGSYEQYF
TGTGCCACCAGCCCTGGGACAGGAAGCTACGAGCAGTACTTC
>TRBJ2-3|TRBV20-1|few|NA
CSARGLKSTDTQYF
TGCAGTGCTAGGGGCCTGAAAAGCACAGATACGCAGTATTTT
>TRBJ2-3|TRBV12-3/TRBV12-4|many|NA
CASSLDSGDTQYF
TGTGCCAGCAGTTTAGACTCGGGGGATACGCAGTATTTT
>TRBJ2-3|TRBV4-1|NA|TRBD2
CASSQDFLAGTTDTQYF
TGCGCCAGCAGCCAAGATTTCCTAGCGGGGACTACAGATACGCAGTATTTT
>TRBJ2-7|TRBV28|few|NA
CASTDGYEQYF
TGTGCCAGCACCGATGGGTACGAGCAGTACTTC
>TRBJ2-2|TRBV7-2|many|TRBD2
CASSSREGHTGELFF
TGTGCCAGCAGCTCCCGGGAGGGCCACACCGGGGAGCTGTTTTTT
>TRBJ2-3|TRBV29-1|many|TRBD2
CSVVPGAGGEDTQYF
TGCAGCGTTGTCCCGGGGGCGGGAGGGGAGGATACGCAGTATTTT
>TRBJ1-2|TRBV5-1|many|NA
CASSLVSDPGGYTF
TGCGCCAGCAGCTTGGTATCGGATCCAGGCGGCTACACCTTC